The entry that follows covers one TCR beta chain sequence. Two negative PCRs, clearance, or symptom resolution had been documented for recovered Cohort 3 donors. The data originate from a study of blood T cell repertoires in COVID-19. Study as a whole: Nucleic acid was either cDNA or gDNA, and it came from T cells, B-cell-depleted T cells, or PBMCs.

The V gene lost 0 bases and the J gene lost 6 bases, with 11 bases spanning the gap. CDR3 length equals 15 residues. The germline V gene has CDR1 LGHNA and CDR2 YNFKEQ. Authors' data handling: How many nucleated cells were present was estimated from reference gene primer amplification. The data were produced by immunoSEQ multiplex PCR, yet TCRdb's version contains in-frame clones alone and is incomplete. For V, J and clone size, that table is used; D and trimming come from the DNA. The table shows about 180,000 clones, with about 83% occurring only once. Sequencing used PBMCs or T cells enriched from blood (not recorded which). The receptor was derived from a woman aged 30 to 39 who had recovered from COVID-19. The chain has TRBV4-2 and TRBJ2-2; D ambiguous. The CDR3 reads CASSQDAPQSGELFF. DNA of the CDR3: TGTGCCAGCAGCCAAGATGCCCCCCAGTCCGGGGAGCTGTTTTTT.